Each of the 27 T cell receptor beta chains below was sequenced from the same sample in a study of shared clonotypes between healthy human individuals. Naive CD8 populations comprised CD45RO-negative cells positively selected for CCR7, excluding terminally differentiated effector memory CD45RA+ cells. Sequencing was performed with immunoSEQ multiplex PCR; in TCRdb, only in-frame clones are kept and a portion is missing. The table has about 2.1 million clones, around 93% seen once; the top ten hold around 1.7%. The sample comprised naive CD8+ T cells from PBMCs. Receptors were obtained from a man aged 18 to 29 in good health. Some clones in this sample may be carry-over from other donors' samples.

The V call is TRBV5-3, the J call TRBJ1-5; maybe TRBD1 (5 bases). TRBV5-3 belongs to the ORF category, with a function that is uncertain. The CDR3 covers 15 residues. The V end lost 4 bases, the J end lost 0 bases, and 11 bases lay between the germline ends. In DNA, the CDR3 is TGTGCCAGAAGCCTGACAGTTTATAGCAATCAGCCCCAGCATTTT. It specifies CARSLTVYSNQPQHF.

CDR3 DNA: TGTGCCAGCAGTTTAGTCGGCTTCGGAGAGACCCAGTACTTC. Translated: CASSLVGFGETQYF. The V call is TRBV27, the J call TRBJ2-5; D gene ambiguous. V lost 2 bases and J lost 4, with 11 bases in between. There are 14 residues in the CDR3. From germline, CDR1 is MNHEY and CDR2 SMNVEV (reference sequence).

V usage is TRBV13 and J usage is TRBJ1-2, with D possibly being TRBD1 (6 bases). With 5 bases removed from V and 7 bases from J, the gap between germline ends came to 14 bases. Germline V gives CDR1 PRHDT, CDR2 FYEKMQ (reference sequence). The CDR3 sequence is 13 residues long. Here the CDR3 DNA reads TGTGCCAGCAGCCTAACAGGGTTAAGTGGCTACACCTTC. Its translation is CASSLTGLSGYTF.

The chain has TRBV6-5 and TRBJ2-2; D is uncertain. Germline CDR1 reads MNHEY; CDR2 reads SVGAGI. The CDR3 is 13 amino acids. Trimming stripped 5 bases from V and 7 bases from J, with 11 bases between. The CDR3 protein is CASSAGVGGELFF. CDR3 coding DNA: TGTGCCAGCAGTGCTGGGGTTGGCGGGGAGCTGTTTTTT.

V is TRBV6-5 and J is TRBJ2-1; D gene ambiguous. V lost 5 bases to trimming and J lost 1 base, with 9 bases between them. The germline CDR1 and CDR2 sequences are MNHEY and SVGAGI. CDR3 length: 14 amino acids. CDR3 residues: CASSLANSYNEQFF. In DNA form, the CDR3 reads TGTGCCAGCAGTCTTGCGAATTCCTACAATGAGCAGTTCTTC.

This rearrangement joins TRBV9 to TRBJ2-6; 8 bases fit TRBD1. CDR1 SGDLS and CDR2 YYNGEE come from the germline V gene. This CDR3 contains 16 residues. V lost 0 bases to trimming and J lost 13 bases; unmatched junction nucleotides: 12. The CDR3 loop reads CASSVESTGAAGVLTF. The CDR3 nucleotides read TGTGCCAGCAGCGTAGAATCGACAGGGGCCGCCGGAGTCCTGACTTTC.

V usage is TRBV19 and J usage is TRBJ1-2, with D maybe TRBD1 (6 bases). CDR3 size: 14 residues. The V and J ends lost 6 bases and 4 bases respectively, with 15 bases between them. Germline CDR1 is LNHDA and CDR2 is SQIVND (reference sequence). The CDR3 loop is CASSHRVGSYGYTF. The DNA of the CDR3 is TGTGCCAGTAGCCACAGGGTCGGCAGCTATGGCTACACCTTC.

The rearrangement joins TRBV4-2 to TRBJ2-5; D may be TRBD2 (6 bases). Judging by the DNA end, TRBJ2-7 fits better; the J call may be wrong. Per the germline V gene, CDR1 is LGHNA and CDR2 is YNFKEQ. This CDR3 comprises 14 residues. The CDR3 sequence is CASKLDSGAYEQYF. In DNA form, the CDR3 reads TGTGCCAGTAAACTCGATAGCGGAGCCTACGAGCAGTACTTC.

The chain carries TRBV25-1 and TRBJ1-6; D may be TRBD1 (5 bases). The V and J ends lost 5 bases and 6 bases respectively, with 11 bases between them. CDR3 size: 14 residues. In germline, CDR1 is MGHDK, CDR2 SYGVNS. The CDR3 nucleotides are TGTGCCAGCAGTTATAACAGGATTAATTCACCCCTCCACTTT. Its protein product is CASSYNRINSPLHF. The full variable domain, in which reference TRBV25-1 and TRBJ1-6 provide the parts outside the CDR3, is EADIYQTPRYLVIGTGKKITLECSQTMGHDKMYWYQQDPGMELHLIHYSYGVNSTEKGDLSSESTVSRIRTEHFPLTLESARPSHTSQYLCASSYNRINSPLHFGNGTRLTVT.

The V call is TRBV2, the J call TRBJ1-1; D possibly corresponds to TRBD1 (5 bases). Germline V gene data show CDR1 as SNHLY and CDR2 as FYNNEI. Trimming pared 10 bases from V and 7 bases from J, leaving 19 bases between. The CDR3 length is 13 residues. CDR3 sequence (DNA): TGTGCCATTCACCTAAGGGGTGTCGGTGAAGCTTTCTTT. Its translation: CAIHLRGVGEAFF.

The V call is TRBV19, the J call TRBJ1-4; D might be TRBD1 (5 bases). Between the trimmed V and J ends, which lost 5 bases and 7 bases, there was a span of 17 bases. Germline lookup yields CDR1 LNHDA and CDR2 SQIVND (reference sequence). This CDR3 comprises 15 residues. The CDR3 DNA reads as TGTGCCAGTAGTGTCGGGACCCGACCTGGTGAAAAACTGTTTTTT. Amino acids: CASSVGTRPGEKLFF.

The V and J genes are TRBV4-3 and TRBJ2-5, with D uncertain. CDR1 and CDR2 from the germline V gene are LGHNA and YSLEER. V lost 1 base and J lost 5, with 14 bases in between. The length of the CDR3 is 15 residues. The CDR3 spells CASSQALGTTETQYF. The CDR3 DNA reads as TGCGCCAGCAGCCAAGCCTTAGGAACGACGGAGACCCAGTACTTC.

This clone turned up a few times. The gene calls are TRBV27 and TRBJ1-2; TRBD1 matches at 7 bases. CDR3 length: 15 amino acids. V shed 7 bases, J shed 4 bases, and the junction held 12 bases outside the gene matches. Germline CDR1 is MNHEY and CDR2 is SMNVEV (reference sequence). The CDR3 DNA sequence: TGTGCCAGCACCGCAATCCCCGACAGGGCCTATGGCTACACCTTC. The encoded protein is CASTAIPDRAYGYTF.

The chain combines TRBV7-3 with TRBJ2-3; D is possibly TRBD2 (6 bases). V lost 5 bases and J 4 bases, leaving 19 bases between the germline ends. The CDR3 runs to 16 residues. Germline-derived CDR1 and CDR2 are SGHTA and FQGTGA. CDR3 coding DNA: TGTGCCAGCAGCGACCCGTGGGGGGAGAGGCCAGATACGCAGTATTTT. Amino acids: CASSDPWGERPDTQYF.

As for this clone: The sample has other DNA sequences that encode this CDR3 too. The chain couples TRBV9 to TRBJ2-5; tentatively, D is TRBD2 (6 bases). V shed 7 bases and J shed 4 bases, with 11 bases lying between them. Germline loops: CDR1 SGDLS, CDR2 YYNGEE. This CDR3 has 12 residues. For the CDR3, the DNA is TGTGCCAGCCGCGGGGATGGAGAGACCCAGTACTTC. Translating it yields CASRGDGETQYF.

The chain recombines TRBV27 with TRBJ1-2; 7 bases map to TRBD1. Germline-derived CDR1 and CDR2 are MNHEY and SMNVEV (reference sequence). The V and J ends lost 5 bases and 4 bases, in that order; junction bases with no gene match: 7. The CDR3 is 14 residues long. This CDR3 is CASSPGTAAYGYTF. For the CDR3, the DNA is TGTGCCAGCAGTCCTGGGACAGCGGCCTATGGCTACACCTTC.

V gene TRBV25-1 combines with J gene TRBJ2-6; 8 bases map to TRBD1. CDR3 length equals 15 residues. CDR1 is MGHDK and CDR2 is SYGVNS in the germline V gene. V dropped 4 bases and J dropped 2; count of bases not matched to a gene: 1. The CDR3, as DNA: TGTGCCAGCAGTGCCAGGGGGCCTGGGGCCAACGTCCTGACTTTC. Protein sequence: CASSARGPGANVLTF.

This clone was seen once. J is TRBJ2-1 and V is TRBV18; weak D call: TRBD2 (5 bases). This CDR3 is built from 16 residues. With 1 base removed from V and 5 bases from J, the gap between germline ends came to 15 bases. Per the germline V gene, CDR1 is KGHSH and CDR2 is LQKENI. CDR3 sequence reads: CASSPRGTRVHNEQFF. The CDR3 bases are TGTGCCAGCTCACCACGAGGAACTAGGGTCCACAATGAGCAGTTCTTC.

The table lists this clone with a count of one. This CDR3 reads CASSQGENTEAFF. The CDR3 DNA reads as TGTGCCAGCAGCCAGGGGGAGAACACTGAAGCTTTCTTT. V and J are TRBV7-7 and TRBJ1-1; TRBD1 aligns across 7 bases. CDR3 length: 13 amino acids. The germline V gene encodes CDR1 SSHAT and CDR2 FNYEAQ (reference sequence). The ends lost 5 bases at V and 1 base at J; junction bases unmatched: 1.

The chain couples TRBV28 to TRBJ2-7; TRBD1 agrees at 8 bases. Germline V lookup: CDR1 MDHEN, CDR2 SYDVKM. V shed 3 bases, J shed 2 bases, and the junction held 6 bases outside the gene matches. The CDR3 length is 15 residues. The CDR3 bases are TGTGCCAGCAGTTTCCGGACAGGGCTGGCCTACGAGCAGTACTTC. It is translated as CASSFRTGLAYEQYF.

The chain has TRBV13 and TRBJ2-7, with D possibly TRBD1 on 6 matching bases. V lost 5 bases and J 4 bases, leaving 18 bases between the germline ends. This CDR3 is 15 amino acids long. In germline, CDR1 is PRHDT, CDR2 FYEKMQ (reference sequence). The CDR3 DNA is TGTGCCAGCAGCCTGACAAGGGACATTGGGTACGAGCAGTACTTC. Translating gives CASSLTRDIGYEQYF.

The gene calls are TRBV27 and TRBJ2-1, with TRBD1 identical over 7 bases. Germline V gene lookup returns CDR1 MNHEY and CDR2 SMNVEV (reference sequence). The trim removed 3 bases at V and 4 bases at J, leaving 6 bases unmatched. The CDR3 runs 15 residues. CDR3 sequence: CASSLGRTGYNEQFF. The CDR3 DNA reads TGTGCCAGCAGTTTGGGTCGGACAGGTTACAATGAGCAGTTCTTC.

The gene calls are TRBV27 and TRBJ2-7; perhaps TRBD2 as D (6 bases). The V end was cut by 3 bases, the J end by 4 bases, with 16 bases between. This CDR3 has 15 amino acids. Germline lookup yields CDR1 MNHEY and CDR2 SMNVEV (reference sequence). The CDR3 DNA reads as TGTGCCAGCAGTTTCGCGGGGCGCCCTGGTTACGAGCAGTACTTC. It yields the protein CASSFAGRPGYEQYF.

J is TRBJ1-1 and V is TRBV11-3; D remains unclear. Germline V lookup: CDR1 SGHNT, CDR2 YENEEA. This CDR3 is built from 15 residues. The ends were cut back, 9 bases at V and 4 bases at J, with 21 bases in the middle. The CDR3 nucleotides are TGTGCCAGTTCACTTGACGGGGTTGAGTCCACTGAAGCTTTCTTT. This gives the protein CASSLDGVESTEAFF.

J is TRBJ2-7 and V is TRBV2, with a tentative D call TRBD1 (5 bases). The CDR3 runs to 15 residues. The germline V gene encodes CDR1 SNHLY and CDR2 FYNNEI. V lost 6 bases and J lost 3, with 18 bases in between. DNA of the CDR3: TGTGCCAGCAGCCCAAATGCGGACATTATCTACGAGCAGTACTTC. Translating gives CASSPNADIIYEQYF.

The chain recombines TRBV30 with TRBJ2-7, with TRBD2 matching 9 bases. The germline V gene has CDR1 GTSNPN and CDR2 SVGIG (reference sequence). This CDR3 has 13 amino acids. The trim removed 1 base at V and 2 bases at J, leaving 0 bases unmatched. The CDR3 loop is CAWSEREAYEQYF. As DNA, the CDR3 is TGTGCCTGGAGTGAGCGGGAGGCCTACGAGCAGTACTTC.

The V call is TRBV15, the J call TRBJ2-7; a possible D gene is TRBD2 (5 bases). Trimming pared 1 base from V and 7 bases from J, leaving 14 bases between. Germline V lookup: CDR1 LNHNV, CDR2 YYDKDF (reference sequence). The CDR3 runs 14 residues. This chain's CDR3 is CATSRVRDRAEQYF. The CDR3 region has the DNA TGTGCCACCAGCAGAGTCCGGGATAGGGCTGAGCAGTACTTC.